What follows are 9 T cell receptor beta chains derived from one specimen sequenced in a study of T cell repertoires in cytomegalovirus infection. Antigen specificity for these receptors is unknown. Each CDR3 protein gets one entry after TCRdb re-called the reads with MiXCR. Of hundreds of thousands of distinct CDR3 sequences detected, 42% appear once; the ten largest clones hold about 39%. The input for sequencing was cultured PBMCs, taken from culture after CMV antigen stimulation. The receptors were sampled from a human donor in good health (CMV status not recorded). Some clones in this sample may be carry-over from other donors' samples.

In its sample, this clonotype was seen a few times. The chain has TRBV7-9 and TRBJ2-2; TRBD2 is a possible D gene (5 bases). Per the germline V gene, CDR1 is SEHNR and CDR2 is FQNEAQ (reference sequence). Trimming took 6 bases from V and 5 from J, leaving 22 bases between them. There are 17 residues in the CDR3. The CDR3 reads CASRDGRGSQKTGELFF. The DNA for the CDR3 is TGTGCCAGCAGGGACGGAAGAGGGTCCCAAAAGACCGGGGAGCTGTTTTTT.

The gene calls are TRBV4-1 and TRBJ1-1; 7 bases map to TRBD1. V lost 2 bases, J lost 10 bases, and 13 bases stayed unmatched. The CDR3 length is 15 residues. CDR1 is MGHRA, CDR2 YSYEKL, per germline. CDR3 nucleotides: TGCGCCAGCAGCCAAACGACAGGGCGAGGGGTAGGAGCTTTCTTT. Translation: CASSQTTGRGVGAFF.

This chain connects TRBV2 to TRBJ2-1; D gene ambiguous. CDR1 SNHLY and CDR2 FYNNEI come from the germline V gene. Between the trimmed V and J ends, which lost 3 bases and 12 bases, there was a span of 9 bases. This CDR3 has 11 amino acids. The CDR3 region is CASSEERTQFF. The CDR3 DNA follows: TGTGCCAGCAGTGAGGAGCGAACGCAGTTCTTC.

The V gene is TRBV7-2, the J gene TRBJ2-3; possible D gene TRBD1, 7 bases. Germline CDR1 is SGHTA and CDR2 is FQGNSA. V dropped 3 bases and J dropped 7 bases, with 11 bases sitting between them. The CDR3 runs to 13 residues. CDR3 coding DNA: TGTGCCAGCAGCTTGCAGGGGGGTAATACGCAGTATTTT. This gives the protein CASSLQGGNTQYF.

This rearrangement joins TRBV19 to TRBJ2-7, with D possibly being TRBD2 (6 bases). Germline V lookup: CDR1 LNHDA, CDR2 SQIVND (reference sequence). V was clipped by 6 bases and J by 4 bases, with 19 bases between them. This CDR3 spans 15 amino acids. The CDR3 reads CASSSPEGVGYEQYF. CDR3 DNA: TGTGCCAGTAGCTCCCCGGAGGGAGTGGGGTACGAGCAGTACTTC.

V usage is TRBV27 and J usage is TRBJ2-7; no clear D gene. Trimming left V 0 bases short and J 7 bases short, with 16 bases between. The germline V gene has CDR1 MNHEY and CDR2 SMNVEV (reference sequence). The CDR3 contains 15 residues. CDR3 loop: CASSLSRLRGWEQYF. The CDR3 DNA sequence: TGTGCCAGCAGTTTATCGCGCCTTAGAGGATGGGAGCAGTACTTC.

The V call is TRBV15, the J call TRBJ1-6; D unclear. The CDR3 runs to 14 residues. Trimming took 0 bases from V and 5 from J, leaving 5 bases between them. Germline V gene data show CDR1 as LNHNV and CDR2 as YYDKDF (reference sequence). In DNA form, the CDR3 reads TGTGCCACCAGCAGAGACAGGCATAATTCACCCCTCCACTTT. Protein: CATSRDRHNSPLHF. Full variable domain (missing parts from reference TRBV15 and TRBJ1-6): DAMVIQNPRYQVTQFGKPVTLSCSQTLNHNVMYWYQQKSSQAPKLLFHYYDKDFNNEADTPDNFQSRRPNTSFCFLDIRSPGLGDTAMYLCATSRDRHNSPLHFGNGTRLTVT.

The chain joins TRBV27 to TRBJ1-5; 10 nucleotides agree with TRBD1. Germline trimming cut 0 bases from V and 0 bases from J; bases unmatched to any gene: 8. CDR3 length: 19 amino acids. Germline CDR1 reads MNHEY; CDR2 reads SMNVEV (reference sequence). CDR3 in amino acids: CASSLSGQGLTYSNQPQHF. The CDR3 DNA follows: TGTGCCAGCAGTTTATCGGGACAGGGGCTGACATATAGCAATCAGCCCCAGCATTTT.

This clonotype was recorded a few times. V gene TRBV7-8 combines with J gene TRBJ1-2; D ambiguous. This CDR3 contains 14 residues. CDR1 is SGHVS and CDR2 is FQNEAQ in the germline V gene. V lost 1 base and J lost 0, with 6 bases in between. The DNA for the CDR3 is TGTGCCAGCAGCTTAGGGACCTCTAACTATGGCTACACCTTC. Translated: CASSLGTSNYGYTF.